These T cell receptor beta chains were read from a single sample in a study of a mutant IDH1 vaccine in newly diagnosed glioma. The antigens these receptors bind are not known. TCRdb's copy holds only in-frame clones and misses some; the assay was immunoSEQ multiplex PCR. The sample holds roughly 70,000 clones, 75% to 90% seen once. The starting material was PBMCs, obtained from a glioma patient whose treatment included an IDH1 peptide vaccine. The receptor source for this set is a man aged 18 to 29 with glioma. CDR3s include the opening cysteine and the closing phenylalanine or tryptophan. D genes are given only for firm matches. A row's size may be missing; if present it is once, few, many or a size class.

. . TRBJ2-7 TRBV5-6 TGTGCCAGCAGCCCCCTGGGGAGCGAGCAGTACTTC CASSPLGSEQYF
. . TRBJ1-2 TRBV7-8 TGTGCCAGCAGCTTATTCCCGGGGAGGGGTTATGGCTACACCTTC CASSLFPGRGYGYTF
. . TRBJ1-3 TRBV30 TGTGCCTGGAGTGTTGGGGGCAATGGAAACACCATATATTTT CAWSVGGNGNTIYF
. TRBD2 TRBJ2-1 TRBV18 TGTGCCAGCTCACCTTATGGACTAGCGGGAGGGCCCGGAGATGAGCAGTTCTTC CASSPYGLAGGPGDEQFF
. TRBD2 TRBJ2-2 TRBV6-4 TGTGCCAGCAGTCCCCGGATGATAGCGGGATCTCGGACCGGGGAGCTGTTTTTT CASSPRMIAGSRTGELFF
. . TRBJ1-2 TRBV6-5 TGTGCCAGCAGTTACGGACTGGTGGATGGCTACACCTTC CASSYGLVDGYTF
few . TRBJ2-1 TRBV7-2 TGTGCCAGCAGCTTCTACGGGATTAGTGAGCAGTTCTTC CASSFYGISEQFF
. . TRBJ1-3 TRBV4-3 TGCGCCAGCAGCCAAGATTTGGCAGGGAGAGCTGGAAACACCATATATTTT CASSQDLAGRAGNTIYF
. . TRBJ1-1 TRBV20-1 TGCAGTGTGGGCCCAACCACTGAAGCTTTCTTT CSVGPTTEAFF
. . TRBJ1-2 TRBV28 TGTGCCAGCAGTTCGCCTGGGCATGCCTCGTATGGCTACACCTTC CASSSPGHASYGYTF
. TRBD1 TRBJ2-5 TRBV4-1 TGCGCCAGCAGCCAACAAGCCGGGACAGGGAGGGAGACCCAGTACTTC CASSQQAGTGRETQYF
once . TRBJ1-2 TRBV28 TGTGCCAGCCTCATGTTGGGTAGGGGCTACACCTTC CASLMLGRGYTF
. TRBD2 TRBJ2-3 TRBV6-1 TGTGCCAGCAGTGAAGCCGGGCTAGCGGTGTATACGCAGTATTTT CASSEAGLAVYTQYF
. . TRBJ2-4 TRBV7-9 TGTGCCAGCAGCTTAGTGGGGACAGCCAAAAACATTCAGTACTTC CASSLVGTAKNIQYF
. . TRBJ1-1 TRBV18 TGTGCCAGCTCACCGTATGCGCCTAGGATGAACACTGAAGCTTTCTTT CASSPYAPRMNTEAFF
. TRBD2 TRBJ2-6 TRBV7-8 TGTGCCAGCAGCTTAGGGGTAGCGGGAGCCCCCGGGGCCAACGTCCTGACTTTC CASSLGVAGAPGANVLTF
. TRBD2 TRBJ2-1 TRBV9 TGTGCCAGCAGCGTAGAGGCTAGCGGGAGTTGGAATGAGCAGTTCTTC CASSVEASGSWNEQFF
. . TRBJ1-2 TRBV30 TGTGCCTGGAGTATAACAAACTATGGCTACACCTTC CAWSITNYGYTF
. . TRBJ1-2 TRBV27 TGTGCCAGCAGTTCCACCCCCGTCCGGGGGAGGAACTATGGCTACACCTTC CASSSTPVRGRNYGYTF
once . TRBJ1-3 TRBV18 TGTGCCAGCTCCGAACAGATTACAGGGAACACCATATATTTT CASSEQITGNTIYF
once . TRBJ2-7 TRBV6-5 TGTGCCAGCAGTTCCGGGAAATACGAGCAGTACTTC CASSSGKYEQYF
. TRBD2 TRBJ2-1 TRBV9 TGTGCCAGCAGCCATATAGATGGTAGGACTAGCGGGAGACCCCACAATGAGCAGTTCTTC CASSHIDGRTSGRPHNEQFF
. . TRBJ2-5 TRBV5-4 TGTGCCAGCAGCTTGGGTGGGGTCGGAGAGACCCAGTACTTC CASSLGGVGETQYF
. . TRBJ2-2 TRBV9 TGTGCCAGCAGTCGGACGGGGTCGGACACCGGGGAGCTGTTTTTT CASSRTGSDTGELFF
. TRBD2 TRBJ2-1 TRBV5-6 TGTGCCAGCAGCTTGTTCTTAGCGGGGGGACACAATGAGCAGTTCTTC CASSLFLAGGHNEQFF
. . TRBJ1-1 TRBV19 TGTGCCAGTAGTAATGTTCCAGGGAGGAACACTGAAGCTTTCTTT CASSNVPGRNTEAFF
few . TRBJ1-4 TRBV15 TGTGCCACCAGCAGAGGGACTGATTCCAATGAAAAACTGTTTTTT CATSRGTDSNEKLFF
. . TRBJ2-1 TRBV19 TGTGCCAGTAGTGTTTTGACGGGGGATGAGCAGTTCTTC CASSVLTGDEQFF
few TRBD1 TRBJ1-2 TRBV7-9 TGTGCCAGCAGCTCGCCTGTTGGACAGGGACATGGCTACACCTTC CASSSPVGQGHGYTF
. . TRBJ1-4 TRBV7-9 TGTGCCAGCAGCTTAGATCTCACGCGCAGAGAACTGTTTTTT CASSLDLTRRELFF
. TRBD2 TRBJ2-2 TRBV19 TGTGCCAGTAGCTCTCTAGGGGCGGGGGGCACCGGGGAGCTGTTTTTT CASSSLGAGGTGELFF
. . TRBJ2-1 TRBV11-2 TGTGCCAGCAGCTTAGTCTCCGGCCTTAGCCAGTACAATGAGCAGTTCTTC CASSLVSGLSQYNEQFF
. TRBD1 TRBJ2-7 TRBV18 TGTGCCAGCTCACCCCCTGGACAGGGAATGCTCCCCACCTACGAGCAGTACTTC CASSPPGQGMLPTYEQYF
. TRBD2 TRBJ2-7 TRBV7-7 TGTGCTAGCAGCTTGGCCGGGACTAGCGATCAGCTTTGCTCCTACGAGCAGTACTTC CASSLAGTSDQLCSYEQYF
. . TRBJ2-7 TRBV6-6 TGTGCCAGCAGTTCCCCCGGGACAACCGAGGTGCAGTACTTC CASSSPGTTEVQYF
. TRBD2 TRBJ2-3 TRBV18 TGTGCCAGCTCACCACCGGGACTAGCGGGGGGTACAGATACGCAGTATTTT CASSPPGLAGGTDTQYF
. . TRBJ1-2 TRBV5-1 TGCGCCAGCAGTGGGGGAGATGGCTACACCTTC CASSGGDGYTF
. . TRBJ1-2 TRBV7-2 TGTGCCAGCAGCTTAGTCGGATATGGCTACACCTTC CASSLVGYGYTF
few . TRBJ1-5 TRBV7-9 TGTGCCAGCAGCCGGACAGATAGCAATCAGCCCCAGCATTTT CASSRTDSNQPQHF
. . TRBJ1-4 TRBV28 TGTGCCAGCAGCCACGGACAGCGCGCCGAAAAACTGTTTTTT CASSHGQRAEKLFF
. TRBD1 TRBJ2-7 TRBV11-2 TGTGCCAGCAGCTTAGATCCAGGGGGCGCGTACGAGCAGTACTTC CASSLDPGGAYEQYF
. TRBD1 TRBJ1-5 TRBV7-8 TGTGCCAGCAGCTTAGAAGGGGACAGGCATTTT CASSLEGDRHF